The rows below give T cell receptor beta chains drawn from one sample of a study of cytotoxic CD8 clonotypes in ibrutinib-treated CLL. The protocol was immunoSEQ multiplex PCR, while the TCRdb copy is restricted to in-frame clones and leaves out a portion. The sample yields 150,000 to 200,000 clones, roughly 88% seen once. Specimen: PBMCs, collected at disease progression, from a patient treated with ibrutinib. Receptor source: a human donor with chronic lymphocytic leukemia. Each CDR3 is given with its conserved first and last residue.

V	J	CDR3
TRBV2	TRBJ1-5	CASTATGKRGVEPQHF
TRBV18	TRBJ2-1	CASSPRLAAEVGEQFF
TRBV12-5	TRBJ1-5	CASGPNGGEVGNQPQHF
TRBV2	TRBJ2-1	CARGASGRNEQFF
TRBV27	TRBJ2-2	CASSFYNTGELFF
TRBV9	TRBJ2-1	CASSVGLAGGYEQFF
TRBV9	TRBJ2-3	CASSTPPRSSGRAGTDTQYF
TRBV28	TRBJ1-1	CASSLVTENTEAFF
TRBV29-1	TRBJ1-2	CSAPTDANYGYTF
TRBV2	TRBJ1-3	CASSPRTGAGNTIYF
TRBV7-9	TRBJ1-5	CASSDRDSNQPQHF
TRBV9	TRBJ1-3	CASSGGRNTIYF
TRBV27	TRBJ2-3	CASSSTLTTDTQYF
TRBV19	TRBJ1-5	CASSIDQPNQPQHF
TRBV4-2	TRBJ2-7	CASSQGTSATYEQYF
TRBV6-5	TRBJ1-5	CASSYTGGDQPQHF
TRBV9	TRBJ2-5	CASSVAPFQETQYF
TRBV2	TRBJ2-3	CASRTMSTDTQYF
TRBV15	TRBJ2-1	CATSRGQGKGGNEQFF
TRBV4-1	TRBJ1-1	CASSQRQGAVSEAFF
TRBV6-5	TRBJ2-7	CATKRQGSYEQYF
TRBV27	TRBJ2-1	CASSRTDPLYNEQFF
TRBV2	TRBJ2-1	CASSDQNEQFF
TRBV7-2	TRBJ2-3	CASSFEGRGGTDTQYF
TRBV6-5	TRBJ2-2	CASSTDRRNTGELFF
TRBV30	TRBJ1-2	CAWSRDRAYGYTF
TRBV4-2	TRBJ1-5	CASSQVQVGGAGQPQHF
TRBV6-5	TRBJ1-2	CASSSSGAEANYGYTF
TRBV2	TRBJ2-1	CASTEGAGGSYNEQFF
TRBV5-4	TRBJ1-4	CASRPWGGTNEKLFF
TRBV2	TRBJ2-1	CASSEGLAALSEQFF
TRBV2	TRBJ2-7	CASTQNGQGYAEQYF
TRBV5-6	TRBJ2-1	CASSLDRGYTYNEQFF
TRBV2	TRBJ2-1	CASSDERETNEQFF
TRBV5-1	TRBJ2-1	CASSLGPGAMNEQFF
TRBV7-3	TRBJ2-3	CASSPSGRGTDTQYF
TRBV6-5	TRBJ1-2	CASTSTENYGYTF
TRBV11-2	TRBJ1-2	CASSLGGNYGYTF
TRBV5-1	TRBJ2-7	CASSLGGGRGYEQYF
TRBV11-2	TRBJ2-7	CASSLNYEQYF
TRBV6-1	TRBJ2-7	CASPTPPSSYEQYF